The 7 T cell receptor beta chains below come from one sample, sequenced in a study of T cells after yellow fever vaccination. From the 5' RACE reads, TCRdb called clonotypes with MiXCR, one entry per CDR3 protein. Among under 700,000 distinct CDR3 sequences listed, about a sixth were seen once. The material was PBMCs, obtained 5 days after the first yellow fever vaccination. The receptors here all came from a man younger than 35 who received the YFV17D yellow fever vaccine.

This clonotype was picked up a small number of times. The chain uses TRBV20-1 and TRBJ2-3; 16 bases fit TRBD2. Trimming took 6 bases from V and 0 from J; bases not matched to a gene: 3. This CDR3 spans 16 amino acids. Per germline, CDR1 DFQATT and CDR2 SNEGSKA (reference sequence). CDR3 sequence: CSAGTSGGASTDTQYF. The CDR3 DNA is TGCAGTGCGGGGACTAGCGGGGGGGCTAGCACAGATACGCAGTATTTT.

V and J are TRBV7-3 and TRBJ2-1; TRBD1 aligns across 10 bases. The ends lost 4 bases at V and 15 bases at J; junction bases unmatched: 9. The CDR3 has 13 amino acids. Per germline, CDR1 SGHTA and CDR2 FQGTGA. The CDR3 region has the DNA TGTGCCAGCAGCTGGGACAGGGGTTCGGGTCCGTTCTTC. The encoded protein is CASSWDRGSGPFF.

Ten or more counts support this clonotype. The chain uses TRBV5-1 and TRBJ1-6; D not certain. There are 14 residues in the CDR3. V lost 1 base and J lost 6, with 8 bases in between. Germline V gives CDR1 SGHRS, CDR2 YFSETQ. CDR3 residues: CASSLYLANSPLHF. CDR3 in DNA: TGCGCCAGCAGCTTGTACCTTGCTAATTCACCCCTCCACTTT. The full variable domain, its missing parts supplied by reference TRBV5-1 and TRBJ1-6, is KAGVTQTPRYLIKTRGQQVTLSCSPISGHRSVSWYQQTPGQGLQFLFEYFSETQRNKGNFPGRFSGRQFSNSRSEMNVSTLELGDSALYLCASSLYLANSPLHFGNGTRLTVT.

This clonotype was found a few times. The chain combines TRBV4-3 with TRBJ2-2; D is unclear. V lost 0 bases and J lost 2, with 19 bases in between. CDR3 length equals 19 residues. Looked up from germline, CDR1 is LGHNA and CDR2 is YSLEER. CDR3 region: CASSQDGHRQLENTGELFF. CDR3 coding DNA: TGCGCCAGCAGCCAAGACGGCCACCGCCAGTTAGAAAACACCGGGGAGCTGTTTTTT.

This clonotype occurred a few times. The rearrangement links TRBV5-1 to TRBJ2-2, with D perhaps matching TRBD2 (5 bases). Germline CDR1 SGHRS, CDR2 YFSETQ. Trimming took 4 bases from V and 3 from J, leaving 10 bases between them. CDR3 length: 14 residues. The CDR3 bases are TGCGCCAGCAGCCCGGTGCGGGACACCGGGGAGCTGTTTTTT. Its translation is CASSPVRDTGELFF.

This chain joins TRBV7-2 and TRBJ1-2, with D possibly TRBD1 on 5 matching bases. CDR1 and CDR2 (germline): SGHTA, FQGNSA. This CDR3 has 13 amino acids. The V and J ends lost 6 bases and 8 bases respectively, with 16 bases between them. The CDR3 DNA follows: TGTGCCAGCAGAGAGAGACCTTCAGGGGGCTACACCTTC. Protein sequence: CASRERPSGGYTF.

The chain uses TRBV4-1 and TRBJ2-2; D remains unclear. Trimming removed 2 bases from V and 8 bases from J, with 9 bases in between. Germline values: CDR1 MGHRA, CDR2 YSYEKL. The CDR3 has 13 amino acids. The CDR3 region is CASSQHGRGELFF. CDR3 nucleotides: TGCGCCAGCAGCCAACACGGTCGGGGGGAGCTGTTTTTT.